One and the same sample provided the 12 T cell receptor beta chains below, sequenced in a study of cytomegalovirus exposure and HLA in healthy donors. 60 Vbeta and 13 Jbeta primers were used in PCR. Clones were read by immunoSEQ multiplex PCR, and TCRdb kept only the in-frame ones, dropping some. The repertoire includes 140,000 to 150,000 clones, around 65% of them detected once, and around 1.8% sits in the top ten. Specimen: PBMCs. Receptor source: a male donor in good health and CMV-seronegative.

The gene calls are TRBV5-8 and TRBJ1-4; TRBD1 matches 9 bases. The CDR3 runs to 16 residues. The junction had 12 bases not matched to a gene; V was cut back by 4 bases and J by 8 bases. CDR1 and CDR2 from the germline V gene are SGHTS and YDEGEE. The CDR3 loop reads CASSPGQGGPGEKLFF. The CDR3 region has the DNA TGTGCCAGCAGCCCGGGACAGGGTGGACCCGGAGAAAAACTGTTTTTT.

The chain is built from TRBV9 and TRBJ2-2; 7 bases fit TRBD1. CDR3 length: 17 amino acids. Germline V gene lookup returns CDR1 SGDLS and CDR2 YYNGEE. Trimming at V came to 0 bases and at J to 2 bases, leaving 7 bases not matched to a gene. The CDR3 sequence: CASSVDFRQGNTGELFF. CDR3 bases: TGTGCCAGCAGCGTAGACTTCAGACAGGGTAACACCGGGGAGCTGTTTTTT.

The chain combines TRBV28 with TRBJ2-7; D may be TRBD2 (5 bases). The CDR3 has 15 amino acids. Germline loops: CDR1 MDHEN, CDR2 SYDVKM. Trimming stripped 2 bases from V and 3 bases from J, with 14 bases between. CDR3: CASSLTNGLHYEQYF. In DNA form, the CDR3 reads TGTGCCAGCAGTTTAACAAACGGACTTCACTACGAGCAGTACTTC.

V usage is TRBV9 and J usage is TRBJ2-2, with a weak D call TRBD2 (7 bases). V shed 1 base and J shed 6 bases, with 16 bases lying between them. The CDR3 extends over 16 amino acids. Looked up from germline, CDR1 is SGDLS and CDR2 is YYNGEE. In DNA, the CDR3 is TGTGCCAGCAGCGTATCGGGGGGCGGAGGGTCCGGGGAGCTGTTTTTT. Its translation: CASSVSGGGGSGELFF.

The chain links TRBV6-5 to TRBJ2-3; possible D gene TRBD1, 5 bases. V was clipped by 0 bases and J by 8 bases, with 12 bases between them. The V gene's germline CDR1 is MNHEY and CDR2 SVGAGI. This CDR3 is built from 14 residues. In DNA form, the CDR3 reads TGTGCCAGCAGTTACTCGAAGGGGTCCGGTACGCAGTATTTT. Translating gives CASSYSKGSGTQYF.

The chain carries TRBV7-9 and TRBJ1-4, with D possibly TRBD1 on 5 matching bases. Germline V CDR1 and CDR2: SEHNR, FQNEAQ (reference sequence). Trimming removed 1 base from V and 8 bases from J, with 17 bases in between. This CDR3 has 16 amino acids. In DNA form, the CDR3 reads TGTGCCAGCAGCTTAGGGTTAGGAGGGGCAGAGGAAAAACTGTTTTTT. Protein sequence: CASSLGLGGAEEKLFF.

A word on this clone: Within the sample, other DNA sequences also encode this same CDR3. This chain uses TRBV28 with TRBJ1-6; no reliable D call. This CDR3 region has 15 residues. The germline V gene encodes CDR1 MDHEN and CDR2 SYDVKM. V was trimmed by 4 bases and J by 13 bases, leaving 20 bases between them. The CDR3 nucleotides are TGTGCCAGCAGTTCCCCGACACCTTTTGGTTCGCCCCTCCACTTT. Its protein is CASSSPTPFGSPLHF.

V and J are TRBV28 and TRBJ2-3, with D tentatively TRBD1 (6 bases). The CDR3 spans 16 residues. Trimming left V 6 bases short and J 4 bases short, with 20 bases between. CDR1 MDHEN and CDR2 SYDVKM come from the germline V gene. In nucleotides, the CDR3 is TGTGCCAGCAGCCCGTATTACCTACAGGGATCAGATACGCAGTATTTT. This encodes CASSPYYLQGSDTQYF.

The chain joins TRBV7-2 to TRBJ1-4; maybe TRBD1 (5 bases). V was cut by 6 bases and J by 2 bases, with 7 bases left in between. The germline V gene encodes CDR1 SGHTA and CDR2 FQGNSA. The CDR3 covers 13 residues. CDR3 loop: CASRRGTNEKLFF. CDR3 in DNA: TGTGCCAGCAGGCGGGGGACTAATGAAAAACTGTTTTTT.

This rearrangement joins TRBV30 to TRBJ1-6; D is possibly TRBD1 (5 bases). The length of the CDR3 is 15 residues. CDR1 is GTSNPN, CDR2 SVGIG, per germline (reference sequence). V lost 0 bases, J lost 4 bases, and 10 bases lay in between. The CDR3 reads CAWSVLAGYNSPLHF. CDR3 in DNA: TGTGCCTGGAGTGTACTCGCAGGGTATAATTCACCCCTCCACTTT. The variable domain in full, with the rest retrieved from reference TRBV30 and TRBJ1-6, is SQTIHQWPATLVQPVGSPLSLECTVEGTSNPNLYWYRQAAGRGLQLLFYSVGIGQISSEVPQNLSASRPQDRQFILSSKKLLLSDSGFYLCAWSVLAGYNSPLHFGNGTRLTVT.

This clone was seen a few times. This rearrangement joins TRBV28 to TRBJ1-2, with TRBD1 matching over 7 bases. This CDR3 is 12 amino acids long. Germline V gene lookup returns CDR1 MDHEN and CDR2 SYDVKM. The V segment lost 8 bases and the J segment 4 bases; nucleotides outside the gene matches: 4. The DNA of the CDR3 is TGTGCCAGCCAGACAGGGAGCTATGGCTACACCTTC. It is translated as CASQTGSYGYTF.

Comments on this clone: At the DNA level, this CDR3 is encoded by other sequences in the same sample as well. CDR3 in DNA: TGCGCCAGCAGCTTGGAGGCAGGGCCTGAAGCTTTCTTT. As protein: CASSLEAGPEAFF. The chain uses TRBV5-1 and TRBJ1-1; TRBD1 is a possible D gene (5 bases). Germline lookup yields CDR1 SGHRS and CDR2 YFSETQ. V lost 0 bases to trimming and J lost 6 bases, with 9 bases between them. The CDR3 covers 13 residues.